This TCR beta chain was sequenced for a study of blood T cell repertoires in COVID-19. Study background: Acute and convalescent COVID-19 specimens originated in the United States, Italy and Spain. T cells, B-cell-depleted T cells, or PBMCs supplied cDNA or gDNA.

With V trimmed by 5 bases and J by 7 bases, 11 bases remained unmatched. In germline, CDR1 is SGHTA, CDR2 FQGNSA. The CDR3 is made up of 15 amino acids. Generated by immunoSEQ multiplex PCR, the TCRdb table keeps only in-frame clones and is missing some. This repertoire shows fewer than 250,000 clones, 83% found once; its top ten account for roughly 5.5%. The sequencing sample was made of peripheral blood. The clonotype was recovered from a human donor in a cohort sampled during active COVID-19. The rearrangement uses TRBV7-2 and TRBJ1-5; 7 nucleotides align to TRBD1. CDR3 nucleotides: TGTGCCAGCAGCCTAGAGCTGATAGGGGGCCAGCCCCAGCATTTT. It is translated as CASSLELIGGQPQHF.